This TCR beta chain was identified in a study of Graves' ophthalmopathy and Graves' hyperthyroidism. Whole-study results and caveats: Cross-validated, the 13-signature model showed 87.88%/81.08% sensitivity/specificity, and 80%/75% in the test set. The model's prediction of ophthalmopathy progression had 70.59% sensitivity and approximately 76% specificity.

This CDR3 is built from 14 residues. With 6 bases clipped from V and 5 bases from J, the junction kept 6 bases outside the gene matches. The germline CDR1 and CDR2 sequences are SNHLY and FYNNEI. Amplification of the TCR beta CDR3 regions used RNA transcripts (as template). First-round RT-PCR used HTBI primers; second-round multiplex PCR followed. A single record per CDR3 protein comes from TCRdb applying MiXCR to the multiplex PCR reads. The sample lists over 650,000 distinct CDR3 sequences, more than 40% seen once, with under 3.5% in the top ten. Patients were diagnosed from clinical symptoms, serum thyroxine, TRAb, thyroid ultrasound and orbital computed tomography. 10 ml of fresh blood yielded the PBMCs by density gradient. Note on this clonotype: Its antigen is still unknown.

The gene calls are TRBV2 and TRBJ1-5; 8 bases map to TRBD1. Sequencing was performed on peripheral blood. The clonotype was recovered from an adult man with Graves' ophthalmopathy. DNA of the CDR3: TGTGCCAGCAGATACAGGGGGTTGGATCAGCCCCAGCATTTT. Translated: CASRYRGLDQPQHF.